Below are 10 T cell receptor beta chains sequenced from a single sample in a study of T cell responses to AZD1222 COVID-19 vaccine. Here immunoSEQ multiplex PCR was the method, and the copy in TCRdb shows in-frame clones only, minus some. The sample records 150,000 to 200,000 clones, over 70% being singletons. The input for sequencing was peripheral blood, taken on day 0 of MenACWY control vaccination. All receptors derive from an adult in good health.

This sequence joins TRBV7-9 and TRBJ1-2; TRBD1 might be the D (6 bases). In germline, CDR1 is SEHNR, CDR2 FQNEAQ (reference sequence). The CDR3 runs 14 residues. V was trimmed by 5 bases and J by 2 bases, leaving 12 bases between them. CDR3 sequence reads: CASSQEGVNYGYTF. For the CDR3, the DNA is TGTGCCAGCAGCCAAGAGGGGGTGAACTATGGCTACACCTTC. The whole variable domain, remainder taken from reference TRBV7-9 and TRBJ1-2, is DTGVSQNPRHKITKRGQNVTFRCDPISEHNRLYWYRQTLGQGPEFLTYFQNEAQLEKSRLLSDRFSAERPKGSFSTLEIQRTEQGDSAMYLCASSQEGVNYGYTFGSGTRLTVV.

The chain carries TRBV11-3 and TRBJ2-2; 9 bases match TRBD1. Losses at the gene ends were 5 bases for V and 7 bases for J; bases not matched to a gene: 8. There are 15 residues in the CDR3. Per the germline V gene, CDR1 is SGHNT and CDR2 is YENEEA. The chain's CDR3 is CASSVTGGLGGELFF. The DNA of the CDR3 is TGTGCCAGCAGCGTTACAGGGGGCTTGGGCGGGGAGCTGTTTTTT.

CDR3 nucleotide sequence: TGTGCCAGCAGCGTAGCCGGGGCCCCCTACGAGCAGTACTTC. Translated: CASSVAGAPYEQYF. V usage is TRBV9 and J usage is TRBJ2-7; possibly TRBD1 or TRBD2 for D (5 bases each). The CDR3 loop spans 14 amino acids. Trimming pared 0 bases from V and 2 bases from J, leaving 9 bases between. Germline assignment: CDR1 SGDLS and CDR2 YYNGEE. Based on the CDR3 plus reference TRBV9 and TRBJ2-7, the full variable domain is DSGVTQTPKHLITATGQRVTLRCSPRSGDLSVYWYQQSLDQGLQFLIQYYNGEERAKGNILERFSAQQFPDLHSELNLSSLELGDSALYFCASSVAGAPYEQYFGPGTRLTVT.

This chain connects TRBV5-6 to TRBJ2-7; 9 bases align to TRBD1. Per the germline V gene, CDR1 is SGHDT and CDR2 is YYEEEE. The CDR3 extends over 14 amino acids. With V trimmed by 4 bases and J by 6 bases, 8 bases remained unmatched. CDR3 residues: CASSPGQGVSEQYF. The DNA of the CDR3 is TGTGCCAGCAGCCCGGGACAGGGCGTAAGCGAGCAGTACTTC.

This sequence joins TRBV3-1 (or the pseudogene TRBV3-2) and TRBJ1-6, with D hard to call. The V gene lost 8 bases and the J gene lost 7 bases, with 12 bases spanning the gap. CDR1 is LGHDT and CDR2 is YNNKEL in the germline V gene (reference sequence). The CDR3 spans 13 residues. CDR3 in amino acids: CASRGVDNSPLHF. DNA for the CDR3: TGTGCCAGCCGCGGCGTCGACAATTCACCCCTCCACTTT.

This sequence joins TRBV7-2 and TRBJ1-2; possible D gene TRBD1, 5 bases. The CDR3 extends over 14 amino acids. V lost 2 bases, J lost 7 bases, and 14 bases lay in between. CDR1 and CDR2 (germline): SGHTA, FQGNSA. The CDR3, as DNA: TGTGCCAGCAGCTTAAAAGGCAGGGTGGGTGGCTACACCTTC. Its protein product is CASSLKGRVGGYTF.

This clone was counted a single time. This chain connects TRBV9 to TRBJ2-2, with 7 bases aligning to TRBD2. Trimming at V came to 7 bases and at J to 1 base, leaving 4 bases not matched to a gene. CDR1 is SGDLS, CDR2 YYNGEE, per germline. The CDR3 is made up of 14 amino acids. CDR3 in amino acids: CASRGGMNTGELFF. DNA of the CDR3: TGTGCCAGCCGCGGGGGTATGAACACCGGGGAGCTGTTTTTT.

The V and J genes are TRBV11-2 and TRBJ2-1; the match to TRBD2 covers 13 bases. CDR1 is SGHAT, CDR2 FQNNGV, per germline. After removal of 7 bases from V and 4 bases from J, the junction contained 7 bases not matched to a gene. The CDR3 is 16 amino acids. CDR3 DNA sequence: TGTGCCAGCAACTCGGGACTAGCGGGAAGATACAATGAGCAGTTCTTC. It encodes CASNSGLAGRYNEQFF.

The chain recombines TRBV4-2 with TRBJ2-7; 8 bases are a match to TRBD2. In germline, CDR1 is LGHNA, CDR2 YNFKEQ. The CDR3 is made up of 17 amino acids. Germline trimming cut 3 bases from V and 3 bases from J; bases unmatched to any gene: 13. The CDR3 nucleotides read TGTGCCAGCAGCCACGGTGGGGTGTCCGGGACTAGCTACGAGCAGTACTTC. This sequence encodes CASSHGGVSGTSYEQYF.

V is TRBV28 and J is TRBJ1-5; TRBD1 is a possible D gene (5 bases). Germline V gene data show CDR1 as MDHEN and CDR2 as SYDVKM. The CDR3 is made up of 20 amino acids. V was pared by 5 bases and J by 0 bases, with 26 bases between. CDR3 sequence: CASSKNRNLKIFYSNQPQHF. The CDR3 nucleotides are TGTGCCAGCAGTAAAAACAGGAACCTGAAGATTTTCTATAGCAATCAGCCCCAGCATTTT. Supplemented by reference TRBV28 and TRBJ1-5, the full variable domain reads DVKVTQSSRYLVKRTGEKVFLECVQDMDHENMFWYRQDPGLGLRLIYFSYDVKMKEKGDIPEGYSVSREKKERFSLILESASTNQTSMYLCASSKNRNLKIFYSNQPQHFGDGTRLSIL.